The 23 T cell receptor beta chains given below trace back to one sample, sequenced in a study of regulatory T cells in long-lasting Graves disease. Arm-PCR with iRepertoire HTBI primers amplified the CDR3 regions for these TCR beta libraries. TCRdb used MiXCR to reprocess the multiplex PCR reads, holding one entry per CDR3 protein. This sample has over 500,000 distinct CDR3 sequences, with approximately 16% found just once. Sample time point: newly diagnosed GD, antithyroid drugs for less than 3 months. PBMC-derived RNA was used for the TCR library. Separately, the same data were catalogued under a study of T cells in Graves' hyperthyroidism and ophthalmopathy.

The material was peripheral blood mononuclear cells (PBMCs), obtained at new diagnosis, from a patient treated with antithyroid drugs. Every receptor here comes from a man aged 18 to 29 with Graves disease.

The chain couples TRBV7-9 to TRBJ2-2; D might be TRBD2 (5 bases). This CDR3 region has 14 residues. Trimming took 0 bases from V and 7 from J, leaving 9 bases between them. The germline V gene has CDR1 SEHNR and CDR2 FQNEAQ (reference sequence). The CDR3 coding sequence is TGTGCCAGCAGCTTAGCGGGAGCGATCGGGGAGCTGTTTTTT. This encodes CASSLAGAIGELFF.

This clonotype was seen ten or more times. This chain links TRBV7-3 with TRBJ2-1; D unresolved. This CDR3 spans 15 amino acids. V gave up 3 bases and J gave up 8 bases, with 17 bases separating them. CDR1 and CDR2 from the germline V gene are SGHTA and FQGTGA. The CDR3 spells CASSLADPRVDEQFF. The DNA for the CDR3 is TGTGCCAGCAGCTTGGCGGACCCCCGAGTGGATGAGCAGTTCTTC.

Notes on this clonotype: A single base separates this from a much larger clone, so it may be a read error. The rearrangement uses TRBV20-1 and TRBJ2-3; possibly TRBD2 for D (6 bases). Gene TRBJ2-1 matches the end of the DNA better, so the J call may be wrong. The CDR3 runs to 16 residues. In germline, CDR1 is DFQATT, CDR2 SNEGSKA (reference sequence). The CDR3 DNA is TGCAGTGCTAGAGTAATGGGAGGCGGGAAAGGTAATGAGCAGTTCTTC. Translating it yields CSARVMGGGKGNEQFF.

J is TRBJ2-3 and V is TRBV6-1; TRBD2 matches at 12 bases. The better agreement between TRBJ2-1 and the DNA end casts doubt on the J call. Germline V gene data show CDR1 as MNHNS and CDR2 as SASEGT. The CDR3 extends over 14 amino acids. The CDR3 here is CASSGTSGTNEQFF. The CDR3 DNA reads TGTGCCAGCAGTGGGACTAGCGGGACCAATGAGCAGTTCTTC.

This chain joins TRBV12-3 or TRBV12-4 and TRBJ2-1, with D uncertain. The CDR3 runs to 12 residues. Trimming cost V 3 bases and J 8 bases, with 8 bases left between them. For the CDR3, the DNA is TGTGCCAGCAGTTTTTCGCCAGATGAGCAGTTCTTC. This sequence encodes CASSFSPDEQFF.

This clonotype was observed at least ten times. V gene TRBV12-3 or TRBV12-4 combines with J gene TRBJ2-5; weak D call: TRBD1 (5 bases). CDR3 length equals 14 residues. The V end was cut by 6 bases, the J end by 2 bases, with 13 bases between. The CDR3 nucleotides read TGTGCCAGCAGCTTCCGACAGCAGCAAGAGACCCAGTACTTC. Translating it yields CASSFRQQQETQYF.

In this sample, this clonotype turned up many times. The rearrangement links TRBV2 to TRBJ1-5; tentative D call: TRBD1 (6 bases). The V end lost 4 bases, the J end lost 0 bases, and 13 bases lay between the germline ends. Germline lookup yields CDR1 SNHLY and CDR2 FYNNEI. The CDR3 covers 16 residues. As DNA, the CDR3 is TGTGCCAGCAGTGCGGGGGGCCCGGGTAGCAATCAGCCCCAGCATTTT. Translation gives CASSAGGPGSNQPQHF.

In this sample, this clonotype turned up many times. CDR3 protein: CASSLLGGHETQYF. The CDR3 coding sequence is TGTGCCAGCAGTTTATTGGGGGGGCACGAGACCCAGTACTTC. The chain links TRBV27 to TRBJ2-5, with D maybe TRBD2 (7 bases). Germline V CDR1 and CDR2: MNHEY, SMNVEV (reference sequence). V was cut by 1 base and J by 5 bases, with 11 bases left in between. This CDR3 comprises 14 residues.

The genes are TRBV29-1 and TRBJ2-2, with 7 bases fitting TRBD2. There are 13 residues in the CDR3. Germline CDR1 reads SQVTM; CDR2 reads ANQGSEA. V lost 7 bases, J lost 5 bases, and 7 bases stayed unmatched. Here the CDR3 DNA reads TGCAGCGGCGGGACTACCTCAACCGGGGAGCTGTTTTTT. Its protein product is CSGGTTSTGELFF.

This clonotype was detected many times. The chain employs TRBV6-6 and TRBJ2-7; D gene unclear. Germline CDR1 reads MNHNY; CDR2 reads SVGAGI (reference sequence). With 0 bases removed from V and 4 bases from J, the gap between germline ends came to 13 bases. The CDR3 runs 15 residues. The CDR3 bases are TGTGCCAGCAGTTACTCGCAGGCCTACGGTTACGAGCAGTACTTC. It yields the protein CASSYSQAYGYEQYF.

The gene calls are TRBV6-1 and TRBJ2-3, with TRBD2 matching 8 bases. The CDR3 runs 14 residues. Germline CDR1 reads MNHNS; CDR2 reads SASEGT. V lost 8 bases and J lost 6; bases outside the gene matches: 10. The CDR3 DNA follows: TGTGCCAGCGATAGCGGGACCCCCGCGGATACGCAGTATTTT. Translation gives CASDSGTPADTQYF.

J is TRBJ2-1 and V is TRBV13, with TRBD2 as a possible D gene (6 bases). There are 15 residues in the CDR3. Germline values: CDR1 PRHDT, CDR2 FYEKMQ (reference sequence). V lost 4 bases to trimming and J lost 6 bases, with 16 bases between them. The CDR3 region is CASSSTPGSANEQFF. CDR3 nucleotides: TGTGCCAGCAGCTCAACTCCCGGGAGCGCCAATGAGCAGTTCTTC. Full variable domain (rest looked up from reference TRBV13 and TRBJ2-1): AAGVIQSPRHLIKEKRETATLKCYPIPRHDTVYWYQQGPGQDPQFLISFYEKMQSDKGSIPDRFSAQQFSDYHSELNMSSLELGDSALYFCASSSTPGSANEQFFGPGTRLTVL.

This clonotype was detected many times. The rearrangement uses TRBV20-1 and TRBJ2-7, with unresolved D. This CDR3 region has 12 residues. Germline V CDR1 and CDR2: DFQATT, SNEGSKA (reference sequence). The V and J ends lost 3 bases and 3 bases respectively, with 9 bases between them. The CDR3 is CSASVSDYEQYF. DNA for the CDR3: TGCAGTGCTAGCGTGAGCGACTACGAGCAGTACTTC.

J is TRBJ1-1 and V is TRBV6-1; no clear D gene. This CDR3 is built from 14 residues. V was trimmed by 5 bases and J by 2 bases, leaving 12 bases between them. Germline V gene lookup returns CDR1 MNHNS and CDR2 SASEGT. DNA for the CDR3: TGTGCCAGCAGTACGATACCGAGTAACACTGAAGCTTTCTTT. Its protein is CASSTIPSNTEAFF.

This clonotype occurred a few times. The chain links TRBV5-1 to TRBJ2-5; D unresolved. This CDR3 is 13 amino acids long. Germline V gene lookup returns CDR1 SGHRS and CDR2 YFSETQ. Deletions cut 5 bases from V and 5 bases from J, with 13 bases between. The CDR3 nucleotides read TGCGCCAGCAGTGAGCAAGGACGGGAGACCCAGTACTTC. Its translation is CASSEQGRETQYF. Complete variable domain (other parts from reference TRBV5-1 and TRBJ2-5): KAGVTQTPRYLIKTRGQQVTLSCSPISGHRSVSWYQQTPGQGLQFLFEYFSETQRNKGNFPGRFSGRQFSNSRSEMNVSTLELGDSALYLCASSEQGRETQYFGPGTRLLVL.

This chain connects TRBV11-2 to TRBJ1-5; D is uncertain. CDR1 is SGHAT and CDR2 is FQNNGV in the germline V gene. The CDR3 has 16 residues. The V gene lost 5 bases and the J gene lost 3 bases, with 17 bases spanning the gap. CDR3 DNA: TGTGCCAGCAGCGAAGCCCCGGTCCGTTACAATCAGCCCCAGCATTTT. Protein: CASSEAPVRYNQPQHF.

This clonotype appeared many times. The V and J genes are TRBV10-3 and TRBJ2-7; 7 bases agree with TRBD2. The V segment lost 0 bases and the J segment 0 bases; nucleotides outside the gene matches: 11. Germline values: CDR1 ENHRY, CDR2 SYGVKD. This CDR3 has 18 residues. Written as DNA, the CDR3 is TGTGCCATCAGTGAGTCGAGGGGCGGGAGAGGGAGCTCCTACGAGCAGTACTTC. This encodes CAISESRGGRGSSYEQYF.

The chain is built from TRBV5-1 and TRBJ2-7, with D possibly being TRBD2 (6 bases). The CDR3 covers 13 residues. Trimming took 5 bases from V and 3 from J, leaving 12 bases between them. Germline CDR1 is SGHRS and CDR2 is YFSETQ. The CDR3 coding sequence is TGCGCCAGCAGTGCCTGGGGAGGCTACGAGCAGTACTTC. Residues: CASSAWGGYEQYF.

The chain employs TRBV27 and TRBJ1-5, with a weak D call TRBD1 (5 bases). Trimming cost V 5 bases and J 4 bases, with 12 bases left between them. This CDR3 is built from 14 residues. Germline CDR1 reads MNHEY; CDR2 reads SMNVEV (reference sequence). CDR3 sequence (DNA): TGTGCCAGCAGTGGGGCAGGGTATAATCAGCCCCAGCATTTT. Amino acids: CASSGAGYNQPQHF.

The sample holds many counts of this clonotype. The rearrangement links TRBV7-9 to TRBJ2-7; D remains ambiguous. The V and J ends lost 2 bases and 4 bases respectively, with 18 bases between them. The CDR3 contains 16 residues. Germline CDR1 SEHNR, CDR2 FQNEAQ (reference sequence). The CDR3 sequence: CASSLRGPTGFYEQYF. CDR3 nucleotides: TGTGCCAGCAGCTTACGAGGCCCGACTGGTTTTTACGAGCAGTACTTC.

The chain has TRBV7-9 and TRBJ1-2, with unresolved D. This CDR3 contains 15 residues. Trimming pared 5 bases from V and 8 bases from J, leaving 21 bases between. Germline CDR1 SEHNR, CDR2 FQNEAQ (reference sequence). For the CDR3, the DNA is TGTGCCAGCAGCCCGCCCCGGGAGAACCCTGCGGGCTACACCTTC. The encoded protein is CASSPPRENPAGYTF.

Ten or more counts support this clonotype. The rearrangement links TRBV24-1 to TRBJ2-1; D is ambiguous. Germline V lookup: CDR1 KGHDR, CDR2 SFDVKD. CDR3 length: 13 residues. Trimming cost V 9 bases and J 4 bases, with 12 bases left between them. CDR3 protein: CATSALPYNEQFF. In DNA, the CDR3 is TGTGCCACCTCGGCTCTTCCTTACAATGAGCAGTTCTTC.

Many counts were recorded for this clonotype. The chain's CDR3 is CASSELASGSLDTQYF. The CDR3 nucleotides are TGTGCCAGCAGTGAACTTGCTAGCGGGAGTCTCGATACGCAGTATTTT. The chain uses TRBV2 and TRBJ2-3; TRBD2 agrees at 10 bases. After removal of 2 bases from V and 6 bases from J, the junction contained 8 bases not matched to a gene. Germline lookup yields CDR1 SNHLY and CDR2 FYNNEI. This CDR3 region has 16 residues.